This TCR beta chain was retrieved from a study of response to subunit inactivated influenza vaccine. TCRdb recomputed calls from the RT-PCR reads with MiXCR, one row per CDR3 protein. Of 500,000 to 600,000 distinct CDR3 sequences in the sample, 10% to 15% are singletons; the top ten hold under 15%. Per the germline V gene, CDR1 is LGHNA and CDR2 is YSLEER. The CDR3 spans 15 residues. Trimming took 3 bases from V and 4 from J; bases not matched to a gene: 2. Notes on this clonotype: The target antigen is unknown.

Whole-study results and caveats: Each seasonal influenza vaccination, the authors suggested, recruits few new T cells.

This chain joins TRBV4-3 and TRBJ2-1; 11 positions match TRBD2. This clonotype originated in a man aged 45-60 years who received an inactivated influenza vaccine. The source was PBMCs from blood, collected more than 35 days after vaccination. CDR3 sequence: CASSHRTSGYNEQFF. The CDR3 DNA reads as TGCGCCAGCAGCCACCGGACTAGCGGGTACAATGAGCAGTTCTTC.